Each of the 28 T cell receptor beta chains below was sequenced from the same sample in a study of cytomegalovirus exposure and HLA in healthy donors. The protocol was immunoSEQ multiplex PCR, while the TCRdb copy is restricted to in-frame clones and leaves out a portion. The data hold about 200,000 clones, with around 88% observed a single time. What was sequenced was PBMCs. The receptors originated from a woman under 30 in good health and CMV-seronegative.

The CDR3 DNA sequence: TGCGCCAGCAGTGTAGTACTAGCGGGGCAGTTCTTC. It encodes CASSVVLAGQFF. The V and J genes are TRBV10-2 and TRBJ2-1; the match to TRBD2 covers 9 bases. The germline V gene has CDR1 WSHSY and CDR2 SAAADI. This CDR3 has 12 residues. The junction had 4 bases not matched to a gene; V was cut back by 4 bases and J by 12 bases.

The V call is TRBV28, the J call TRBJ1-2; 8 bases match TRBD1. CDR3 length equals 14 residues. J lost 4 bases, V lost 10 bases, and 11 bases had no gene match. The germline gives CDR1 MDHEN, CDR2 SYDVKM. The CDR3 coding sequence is TGTGCCACCGACGAGCAGGGGGCAGGCTATGGCTACACCTTC. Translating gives CATDEQGAGYGYTF.

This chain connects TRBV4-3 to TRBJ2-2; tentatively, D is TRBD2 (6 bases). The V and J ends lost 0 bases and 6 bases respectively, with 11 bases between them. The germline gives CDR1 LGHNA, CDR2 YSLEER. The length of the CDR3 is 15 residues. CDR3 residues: CASSQDWRVPGELFF. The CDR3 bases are TGCGCCAGCAGCCAAGATTGGAGGGTCCCCGGGGAGCTGTTTTTT.

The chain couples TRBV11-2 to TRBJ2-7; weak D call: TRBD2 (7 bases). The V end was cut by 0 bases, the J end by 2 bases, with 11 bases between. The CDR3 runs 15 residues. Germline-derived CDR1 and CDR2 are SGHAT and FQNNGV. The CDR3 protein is CASSLDSRGPYEQYF. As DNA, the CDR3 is TGTGCCAGCAGCTTAGACTCGCGGGGGCCCTACGAGCAGTACTTC.

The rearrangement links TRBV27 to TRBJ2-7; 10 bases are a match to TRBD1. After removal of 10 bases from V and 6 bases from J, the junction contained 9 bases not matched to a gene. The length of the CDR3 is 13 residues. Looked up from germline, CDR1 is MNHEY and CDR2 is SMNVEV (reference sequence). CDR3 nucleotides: TGTGCCACCAGGGACAGGGGTTTCCCCGAGCAGTACTTC. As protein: CATRDRGFPEQYF.

DNA of the CDR3: TGTGCCAGTACATCCCAGGTCAGCTCCTACGAGCAGTACTTC. Translation: CASTSQVSSYEQYF. The chain recombines TRBV19 with TRBJ2-7; D uncertain. V lost 7 bases and J 0 bases, leaving 13 bases between the germline ends. The germline V gene encodes CDR1 LNHDA and CDR2 SQIVND (reference sequence). This CDR3 is 14 amino acids long.

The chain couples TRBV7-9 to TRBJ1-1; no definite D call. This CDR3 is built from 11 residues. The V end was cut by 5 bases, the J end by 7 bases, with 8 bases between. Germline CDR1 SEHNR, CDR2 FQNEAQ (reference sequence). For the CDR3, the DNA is TGTGCCAGCAGCGGAGAATATGAAGCTTTCTTT. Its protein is CASSGEYEAFF.

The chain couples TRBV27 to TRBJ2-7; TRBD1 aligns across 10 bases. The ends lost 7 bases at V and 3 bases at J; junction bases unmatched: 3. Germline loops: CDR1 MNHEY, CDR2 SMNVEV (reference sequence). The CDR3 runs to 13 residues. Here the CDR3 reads CASMGQGFYEQYF. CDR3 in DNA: TGTGCCAGCATGGGACAGGGGTTCTACGAGCAGTACTTC.

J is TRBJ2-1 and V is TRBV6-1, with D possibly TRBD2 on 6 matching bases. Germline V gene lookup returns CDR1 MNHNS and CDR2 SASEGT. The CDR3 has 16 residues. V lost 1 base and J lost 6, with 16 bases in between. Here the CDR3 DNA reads TGTGCCAGCAGTGAAGTAGGGGCGGGGTTATCCAATGAGCAGTTCTTC. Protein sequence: CASSEVGAGLSNEQFF.

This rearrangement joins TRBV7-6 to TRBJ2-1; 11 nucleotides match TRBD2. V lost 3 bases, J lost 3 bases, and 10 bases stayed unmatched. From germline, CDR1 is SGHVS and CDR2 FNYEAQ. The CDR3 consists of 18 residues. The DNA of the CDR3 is TGTGCCAGCAGCTTTACAGGAACTAGCGGGAGACTCTACAATGAGCAGTTCTTC. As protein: CASSFTGTSGRLYNEQFF. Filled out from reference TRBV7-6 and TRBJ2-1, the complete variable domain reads GAGVSQSPRYKVTKRGQDVALRCDPISGHVSLYWYRQALGQGPEFLTYFNYEAQQDKSGLPNDRFSAERPEGSISTLTIQRTEQRDSAMYRCASSFTGTSGRLYNEQFFGPGTRLTVL.

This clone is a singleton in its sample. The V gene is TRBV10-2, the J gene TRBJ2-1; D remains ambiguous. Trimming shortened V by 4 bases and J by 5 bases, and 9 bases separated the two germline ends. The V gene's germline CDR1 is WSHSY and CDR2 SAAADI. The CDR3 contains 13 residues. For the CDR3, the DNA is TGCGCCAGCAGTGCAAACAGAAACAATGAGCAGTTCTTC. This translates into CASSANRNNEQFF.

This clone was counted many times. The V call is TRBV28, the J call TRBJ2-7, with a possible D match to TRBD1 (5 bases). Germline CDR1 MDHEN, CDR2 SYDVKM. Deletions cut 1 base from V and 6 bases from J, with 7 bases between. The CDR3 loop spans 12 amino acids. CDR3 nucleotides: TGTGCCAGCAGTTTATATGGGGCCGAGCAGTACTTC. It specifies CASSLYGAEQYF.

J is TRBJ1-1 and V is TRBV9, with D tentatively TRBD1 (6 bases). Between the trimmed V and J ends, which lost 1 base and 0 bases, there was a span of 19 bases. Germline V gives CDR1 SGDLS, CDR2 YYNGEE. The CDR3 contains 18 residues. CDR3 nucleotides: TGTGCCAGCAGCGTATGGCCGCAACAACGGGACATGAACACTGAAGCTTTCTTT. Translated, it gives CASSVWPQQRDMNTEAFF.

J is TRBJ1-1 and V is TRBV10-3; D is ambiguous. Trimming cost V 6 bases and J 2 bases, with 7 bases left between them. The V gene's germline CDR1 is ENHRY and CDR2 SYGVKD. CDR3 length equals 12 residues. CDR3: CAISTENTEAFF. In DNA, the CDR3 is TGTGCCATCAGCACAGAAAACACTGAAGCTTTCTTT.

CDR3 bases: TGTGCCAGCAGTGTACAGGGTAACACCGGGGAGCTGTTTTTT. As protein: CASSVQGNTGELFF. The rearrangement uses TRBV25-1 and TRBJ2-2, with D possibly matching TRBD1 (6 bases). CDR3 length equals 14 residues. Trimming stripped 4 bases from V and 2 bases from J, with 8 bases between. Germline V CDR1 and CDR2: MGHDK, SYGVNS.

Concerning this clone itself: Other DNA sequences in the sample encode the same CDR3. The CDR3: CSVPRGEAGLDTEAFF. Here the CDR3 DNA reads TGCAGCGTTCCTAGAGGAGAAGCAGGGTTGGACACTGAAGCTTTCTTT. This chain uses TRBV29-1 with TRBJ1-1; perhaps TRBD1 as D (5 bases). Germline CDR1 reads SQVTM; CDR2 reads ANQGSEA. The V end lost 5 bases, the J end lost 3 bases, and 22 bases lay between the germline ends. The CDR3 covers 16 residues.

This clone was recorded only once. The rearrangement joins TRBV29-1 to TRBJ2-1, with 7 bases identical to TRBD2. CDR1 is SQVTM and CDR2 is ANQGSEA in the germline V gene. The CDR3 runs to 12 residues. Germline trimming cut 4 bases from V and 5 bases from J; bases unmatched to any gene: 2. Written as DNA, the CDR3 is TGCAGCGTTGCTAGCGGACACAATGAGCAGTTCTTC. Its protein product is CSVASGHNEQFF.

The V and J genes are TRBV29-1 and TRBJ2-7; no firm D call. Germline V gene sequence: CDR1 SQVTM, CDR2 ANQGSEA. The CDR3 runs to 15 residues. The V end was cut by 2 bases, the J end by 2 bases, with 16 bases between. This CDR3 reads CSVETLDSLAYEQYF. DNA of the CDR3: TGCAGCGTTGAAACCTTAGATAGCTTGGCCTACGAGCAGTACTTC.

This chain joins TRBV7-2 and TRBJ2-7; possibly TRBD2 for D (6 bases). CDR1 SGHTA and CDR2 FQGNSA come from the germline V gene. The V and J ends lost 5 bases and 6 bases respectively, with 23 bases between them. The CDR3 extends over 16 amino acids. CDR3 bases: TGTGCCAGCAGCGTGGGACTTTGGCGGGAAGTATCCGAGCAGTACTTC. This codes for CASSVGLWREVSEQYF.

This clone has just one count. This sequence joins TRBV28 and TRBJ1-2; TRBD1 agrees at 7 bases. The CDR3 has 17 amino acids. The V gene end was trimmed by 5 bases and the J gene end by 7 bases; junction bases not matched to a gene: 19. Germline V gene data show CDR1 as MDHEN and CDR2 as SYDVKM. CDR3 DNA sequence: TGTGCCAGCAGTCAGCGACAGGGTTTGGGTTCCGGTGCTGGCTACACCTTC. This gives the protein CASSQRQGLGSGAGYTF.

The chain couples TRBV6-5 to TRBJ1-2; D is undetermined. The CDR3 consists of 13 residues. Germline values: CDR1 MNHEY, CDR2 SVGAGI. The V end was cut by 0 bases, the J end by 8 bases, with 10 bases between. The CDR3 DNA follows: TGTGCCAGCAGTTACTCGTGGTCGGGAGGCTACACCTTC. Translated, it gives CASSYSWSGGYTF.

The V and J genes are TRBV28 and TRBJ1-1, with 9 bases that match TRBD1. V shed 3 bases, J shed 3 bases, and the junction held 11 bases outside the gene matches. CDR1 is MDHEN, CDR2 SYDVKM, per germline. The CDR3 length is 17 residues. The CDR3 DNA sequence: TGTGCCAGCAGTTTTTCCCGGGACAGGGAAGATTACACTGAAGCTTTCTTT. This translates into CASSFSRDREDYTEAFF.

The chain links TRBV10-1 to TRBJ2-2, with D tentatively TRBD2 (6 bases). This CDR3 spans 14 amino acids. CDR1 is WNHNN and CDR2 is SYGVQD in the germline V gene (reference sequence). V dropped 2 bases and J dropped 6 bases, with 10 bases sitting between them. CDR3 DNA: TGCGCCAGCAGTGAGATGGGGGAGGCCGGGGAGCTGTTTTTT. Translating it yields CASSEMGEAGELFF.

In nucleotides, the CDR3 is TGTGCCAGCAGCGTAGTGGGCGGGGTCACAGATACGCAGTATTTT. Translated: CASSVVGGVTDTQYF. This chain joins TRBV9 and TRBJ2-3; D is possibly TRBD2 (6 bases). V lost 0 bases to trimming and J lost 2 bases, with 10 bases between them. The CDR3 has 15 amino acids. Germline V CDR1 and CDR2: SGDLS, YYNGEE.

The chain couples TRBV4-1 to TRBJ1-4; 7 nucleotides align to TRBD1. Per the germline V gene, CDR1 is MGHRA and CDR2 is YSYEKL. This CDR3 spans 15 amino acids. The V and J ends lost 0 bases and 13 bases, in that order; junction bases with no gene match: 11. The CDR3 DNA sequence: TGCGCCAGCAGCCAAGATGACAGGGAATATCAGGTACTGTTTTTT. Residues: CASSQDDREYQVLFF.

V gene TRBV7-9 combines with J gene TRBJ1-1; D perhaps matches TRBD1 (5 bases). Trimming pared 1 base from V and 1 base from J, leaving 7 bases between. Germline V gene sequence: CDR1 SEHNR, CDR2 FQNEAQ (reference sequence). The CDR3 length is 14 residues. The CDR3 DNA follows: TGTGCCAGCAGCTTAGGGGGGGGGAACACTGAAGCTTTCTTT. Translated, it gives CASSLGGGNTEAFF. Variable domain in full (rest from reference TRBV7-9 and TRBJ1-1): DTGVSQNPRHKITKRGQNVTFRCDPISEHNRLYWYRQTLGQGPEFLTYFQNEAQLEKSRLLSDRFSAERPKGSFSTLEIQRTEQGDSAMYLCASSLGGGNTEAFFGQGTRLTVV.

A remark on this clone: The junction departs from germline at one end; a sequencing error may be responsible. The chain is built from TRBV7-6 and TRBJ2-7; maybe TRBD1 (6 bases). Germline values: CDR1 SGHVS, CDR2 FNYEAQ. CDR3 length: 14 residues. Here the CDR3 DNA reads TGTGCCAGCAGCTTAGCGCGTGGGGGCTACGAGCAATACTTC. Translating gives CASSLARGGYEQYF.

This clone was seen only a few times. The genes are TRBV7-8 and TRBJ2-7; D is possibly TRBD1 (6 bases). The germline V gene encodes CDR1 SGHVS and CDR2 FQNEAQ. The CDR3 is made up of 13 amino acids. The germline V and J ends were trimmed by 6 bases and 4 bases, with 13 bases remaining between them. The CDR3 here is CASRSQGSYEQYF. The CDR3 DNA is TGTGCCAGCAGGTCACAGGGATCTTACGAGCAGTACTTC.